The present T cell receptor beta chain was sequenced within a study of Graves' ophthalmopathy and Graves' hyperthyroidism. There are many counts of this clonotype. Trimming cost V 5 bases and J 4 bases, with 18 bases left between them. Germline loops: CDR1 SGHAT, CDR2 FQNNGV. This CDR3 is built from 15 residues. Amplification targeted the TCR beta CDR3 regions, with RNA transcripts as the source material. HTBI primers primed a first-round RT-PCR, and a second-round multiplex PCR followed. Each CDR3 protein gets one entry after TCRdb re-called the multiplex PCR reads with MiXCR. The sample yields 300,000 to 500,000 distinct CDR3 sequences, approximately 15% seen once. In this cohort's terms, stable hyperthyroidism meant no ophthalmopathy by 18 months of follow-up.

The TCR originated in a woman younger than 35 with stable Graves' hyperthyroidism. The rearrangement joins TRBV11-2 to TRBJ2-7, with D perhaps TRBD1 (6 bases). Sequencing used peripheral blood. CDR3 DNA: TGTGCCAGCAGCGGAGGCCGGGACACAGCTTACGAGCAGTACTTC. Protein: CASSGGRDTAYEQYF.